This T cell receptor beta chain was found in a study of blood T cell repertoires in COVID-19. Assay used: immunoSEQ multiplex PCR; TCRdb lists only in-frame clones, some missing. Of hundreds of thousands of clones listed, roughly nine tenths were seen once; the top ten hold roughly 2.4%. Germline values: CDR1 SGHRS, CDR2 YFSETQ. The CDR3 contains 15 residues. The V end lost 3 bases, the J end lost 4 bases, and 16 bases lay between the germline ends. The sequence was obtained from a woman aged 45-60 years who had recovered from COVID-19. The V call is TRBV5-1, the J call TRBJ1-2; maybe TRBD1 (6 bases). Sequencing was carried out using peripheral blood. CDR3 in amino acids: CASSSNRDTVYGYTF. The CDR3 bases are TGCGCCAGCAGCTCAAACCGGGACACAGTCTATGGCTACACCTTC.